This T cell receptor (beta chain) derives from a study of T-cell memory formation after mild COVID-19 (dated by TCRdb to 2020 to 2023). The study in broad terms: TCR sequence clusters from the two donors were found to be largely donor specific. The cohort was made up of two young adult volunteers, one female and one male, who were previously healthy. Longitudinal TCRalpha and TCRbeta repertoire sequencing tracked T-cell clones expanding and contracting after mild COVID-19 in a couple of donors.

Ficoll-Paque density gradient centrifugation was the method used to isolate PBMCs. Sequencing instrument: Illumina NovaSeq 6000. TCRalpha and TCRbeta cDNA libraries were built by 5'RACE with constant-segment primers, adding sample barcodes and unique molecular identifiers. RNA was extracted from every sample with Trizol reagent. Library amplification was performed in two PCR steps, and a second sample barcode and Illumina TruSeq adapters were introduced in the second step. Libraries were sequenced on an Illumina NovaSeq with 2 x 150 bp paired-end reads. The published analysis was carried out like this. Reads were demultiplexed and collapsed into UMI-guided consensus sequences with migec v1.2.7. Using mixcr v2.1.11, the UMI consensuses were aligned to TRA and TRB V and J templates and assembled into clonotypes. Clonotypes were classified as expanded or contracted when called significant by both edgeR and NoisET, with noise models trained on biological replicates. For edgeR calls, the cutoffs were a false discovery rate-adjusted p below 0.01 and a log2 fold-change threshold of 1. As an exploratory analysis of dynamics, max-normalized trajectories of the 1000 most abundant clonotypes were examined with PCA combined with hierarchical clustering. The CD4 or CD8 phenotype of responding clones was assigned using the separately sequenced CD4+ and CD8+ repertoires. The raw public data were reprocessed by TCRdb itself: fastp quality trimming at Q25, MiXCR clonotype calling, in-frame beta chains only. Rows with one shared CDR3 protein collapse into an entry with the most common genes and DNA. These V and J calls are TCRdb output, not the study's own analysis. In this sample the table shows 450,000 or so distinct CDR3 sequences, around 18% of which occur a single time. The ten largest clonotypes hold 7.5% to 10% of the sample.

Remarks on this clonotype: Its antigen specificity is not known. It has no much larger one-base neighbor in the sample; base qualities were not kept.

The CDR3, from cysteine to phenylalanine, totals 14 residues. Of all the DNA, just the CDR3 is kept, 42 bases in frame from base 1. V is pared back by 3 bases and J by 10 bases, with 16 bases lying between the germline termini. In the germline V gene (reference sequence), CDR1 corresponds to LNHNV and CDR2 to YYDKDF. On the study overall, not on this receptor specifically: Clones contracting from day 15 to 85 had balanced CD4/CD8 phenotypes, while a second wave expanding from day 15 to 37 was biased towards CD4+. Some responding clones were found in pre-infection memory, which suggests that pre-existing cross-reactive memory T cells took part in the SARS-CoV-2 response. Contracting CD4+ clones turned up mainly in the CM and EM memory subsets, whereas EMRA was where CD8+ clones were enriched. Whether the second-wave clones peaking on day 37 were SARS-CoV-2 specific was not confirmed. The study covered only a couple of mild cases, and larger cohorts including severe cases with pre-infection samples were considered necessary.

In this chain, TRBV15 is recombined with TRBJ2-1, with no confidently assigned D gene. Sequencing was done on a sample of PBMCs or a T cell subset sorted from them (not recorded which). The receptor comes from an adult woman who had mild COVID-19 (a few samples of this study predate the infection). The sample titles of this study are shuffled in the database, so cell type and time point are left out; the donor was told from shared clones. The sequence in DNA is TGTGCCACCAGCAGCCAATTTGAATTAGCCGAGCAGTTCTTC. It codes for CATSSQFELAEQFF.